This entry features one TCR beta chain sequence. This sample was included in a study of blood T cell repertoires in COVID-19. The protocol was immunoSEQ multiplex PCR, while the TCRdb copy is restricted to in-frame clones and leaves out a portion. Among approximately 470,000 clones listed, roughly nine tenths were seen once. This CDR3 has 15 amino acids. Trimming cost V 5 bases and J 6 bases; bases outside gene matches: 5. Germline V gives CDR1 SGHTA, CDR2 FQGTGA. Participants, about 18 to 90 years old, spanned around 25 US areas. This TCR derives from a young woman who had recovered from COVID-19. The sequenced sample was PBMCs or T cells enriched from blood (not recorded which). The chain combines TRBV7-3 with TRBJ2-1; 12 bases align to TRBD2. The CDR3 loop reads CASSPLAGGFNEQFF. The CDR3 DNA reads as TGTGCCAGCAGCCCCCTAGCGGGGGGGTTCAATGAGCAGTTCTTC.